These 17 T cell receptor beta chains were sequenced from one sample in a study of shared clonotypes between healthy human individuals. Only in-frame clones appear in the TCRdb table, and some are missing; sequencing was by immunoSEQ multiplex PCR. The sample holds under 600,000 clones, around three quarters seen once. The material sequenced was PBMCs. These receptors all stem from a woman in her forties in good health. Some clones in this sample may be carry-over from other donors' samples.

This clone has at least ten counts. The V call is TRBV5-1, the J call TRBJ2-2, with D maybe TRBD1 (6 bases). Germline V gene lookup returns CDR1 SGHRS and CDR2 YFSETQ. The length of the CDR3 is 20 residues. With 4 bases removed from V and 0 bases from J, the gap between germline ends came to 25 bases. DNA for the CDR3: TGCGCCAGCAGCGGCTGGCAATCCAACCTCACAGGGTCGAACACCGGGGAGCTGTTTTTT. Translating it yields CASSGWQSNLTGSNTGELFF.

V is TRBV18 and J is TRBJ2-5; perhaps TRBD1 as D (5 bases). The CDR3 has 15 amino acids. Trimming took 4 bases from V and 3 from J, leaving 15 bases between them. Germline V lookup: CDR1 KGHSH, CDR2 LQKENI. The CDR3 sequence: CASSQDLGLKETQYF. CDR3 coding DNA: TGTGCCAGCTCACAGGACCTGGGGCTGAAAGAGACCCAGTACTTC.

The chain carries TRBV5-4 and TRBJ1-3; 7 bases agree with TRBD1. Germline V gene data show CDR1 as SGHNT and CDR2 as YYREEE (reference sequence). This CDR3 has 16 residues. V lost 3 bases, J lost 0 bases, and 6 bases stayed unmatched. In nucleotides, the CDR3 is TGTGCCAGCAGCTCACCGGGACAGCACTCTGGAAACACCATATATTTT. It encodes CASSSPGQHSGNTIYF.

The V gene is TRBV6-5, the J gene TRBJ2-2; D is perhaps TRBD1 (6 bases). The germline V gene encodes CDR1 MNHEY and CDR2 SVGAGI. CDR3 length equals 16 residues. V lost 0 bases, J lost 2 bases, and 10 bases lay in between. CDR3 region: CASSYSNRANTGELFF. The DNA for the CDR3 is TGTGCCAGCAGTTACTCGAACAGGGCTAACACCGGGGAGCTGTTTTTT.

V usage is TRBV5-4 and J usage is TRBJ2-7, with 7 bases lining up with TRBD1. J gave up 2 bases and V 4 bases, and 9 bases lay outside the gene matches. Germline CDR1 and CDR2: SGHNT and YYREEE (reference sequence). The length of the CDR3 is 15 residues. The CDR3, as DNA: TGTGCCAGCAGCCACCCCGGGACAGAGACCTACGAGCAGTACTTC. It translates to CASSHPGTETYEQYF.

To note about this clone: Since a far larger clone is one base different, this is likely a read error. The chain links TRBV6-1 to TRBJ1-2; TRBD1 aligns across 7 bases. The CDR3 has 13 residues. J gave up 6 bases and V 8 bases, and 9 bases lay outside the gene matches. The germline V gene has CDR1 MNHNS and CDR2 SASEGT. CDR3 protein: CASGLNRGDGYTF. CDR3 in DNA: TGTGCCAGCGGCCTCAACAGGGGTGATGGCTACACCTTC.

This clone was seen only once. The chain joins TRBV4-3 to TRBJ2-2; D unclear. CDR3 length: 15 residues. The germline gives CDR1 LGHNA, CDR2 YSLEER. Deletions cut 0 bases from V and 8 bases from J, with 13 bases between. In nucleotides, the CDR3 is TGCGCCAGCAGCCAAGAAATTTACCTGGGGGGGGAGCTGTTTTTT. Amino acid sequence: CASSQEIYLGGELFF.

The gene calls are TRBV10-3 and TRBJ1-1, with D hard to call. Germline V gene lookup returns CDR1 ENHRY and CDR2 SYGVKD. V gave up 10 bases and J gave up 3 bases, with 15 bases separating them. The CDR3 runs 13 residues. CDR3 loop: CATTMAPDTEAFF. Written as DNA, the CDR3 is TGTGCCACTACTATGGCTCCGGACACTGAAGCTTTCTTT.

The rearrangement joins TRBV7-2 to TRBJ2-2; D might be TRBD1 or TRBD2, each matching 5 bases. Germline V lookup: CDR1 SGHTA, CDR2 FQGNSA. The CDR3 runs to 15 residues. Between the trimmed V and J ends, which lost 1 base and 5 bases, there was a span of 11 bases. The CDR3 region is CASSLDGGRTGELFF. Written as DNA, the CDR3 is TGTGCCAGCAGCTTAGATGGGGGAAGAACCGGGGAGCTGTTTTTT.

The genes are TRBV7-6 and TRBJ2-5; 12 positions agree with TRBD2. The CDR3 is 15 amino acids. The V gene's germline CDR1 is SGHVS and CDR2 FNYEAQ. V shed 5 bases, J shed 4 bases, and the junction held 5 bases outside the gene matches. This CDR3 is CASSPSGRAGETQYF. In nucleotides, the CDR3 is TGTGCCAGCAGCCCTAGCGGGAGGGCCGGAGAGACCCAGTACTTC.

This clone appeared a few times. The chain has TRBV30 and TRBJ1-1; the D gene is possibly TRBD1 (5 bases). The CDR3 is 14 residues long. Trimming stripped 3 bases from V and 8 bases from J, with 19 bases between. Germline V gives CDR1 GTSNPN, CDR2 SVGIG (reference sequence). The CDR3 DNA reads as TGTGCCTGGAGACGGGGCCCATCTCAGCCAGAAGCTTTCTTT. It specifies CAWRRGPSQPEAFF.

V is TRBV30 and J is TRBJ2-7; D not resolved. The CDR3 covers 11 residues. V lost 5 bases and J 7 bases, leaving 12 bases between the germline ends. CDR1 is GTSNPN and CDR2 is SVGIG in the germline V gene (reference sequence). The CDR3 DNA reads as TGTGCCTGGGGTAGCCTTTTGGAGCAGTACTTC. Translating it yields CAWGSLLEQYF.

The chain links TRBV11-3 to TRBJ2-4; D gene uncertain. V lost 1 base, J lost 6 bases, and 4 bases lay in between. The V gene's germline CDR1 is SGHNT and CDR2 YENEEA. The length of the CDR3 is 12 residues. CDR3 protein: CASSLGRNIQYF. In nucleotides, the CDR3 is TGTGCCAGCAGCTTAGGGCGAAACATTCAGTACTTC. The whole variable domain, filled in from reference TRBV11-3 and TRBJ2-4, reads EAGVVQSPRYKIIEKKQPVAFWCNPISGHNTLYWYLQNLGQGPELLIRYENEEAVDDSQLPKDRFSAERLKGVDSTLKIQPAELGDSAVYLCASSLGRNIQYFGAGTRLSVL.

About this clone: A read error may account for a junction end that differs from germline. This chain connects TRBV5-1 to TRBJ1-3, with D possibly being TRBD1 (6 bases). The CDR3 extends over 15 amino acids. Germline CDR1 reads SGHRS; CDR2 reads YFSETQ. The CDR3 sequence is CASSLSGGGGYTIYF. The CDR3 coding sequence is TGTGCCAGCAGCTTGAGCGGGGGCGGTGGGTACACCATATATTTT.

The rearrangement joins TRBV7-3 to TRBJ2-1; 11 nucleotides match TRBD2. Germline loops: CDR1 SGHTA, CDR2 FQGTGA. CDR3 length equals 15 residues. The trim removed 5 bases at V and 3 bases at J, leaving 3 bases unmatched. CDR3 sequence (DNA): TGTGCCAGCAGCCGAACTAGCGGGAGCTACAATGAGCAGTTCTTC. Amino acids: CASSRTSGSYNEQFF.

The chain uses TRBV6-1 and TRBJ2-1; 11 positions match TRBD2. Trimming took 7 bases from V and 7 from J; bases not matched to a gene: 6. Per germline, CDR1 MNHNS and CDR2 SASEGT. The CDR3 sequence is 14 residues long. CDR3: CASTLGTSGNEQFF. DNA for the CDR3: TGTGCCAGCACCCTAGGGACTAGCGGAAATGAGCAGTTCTTC.

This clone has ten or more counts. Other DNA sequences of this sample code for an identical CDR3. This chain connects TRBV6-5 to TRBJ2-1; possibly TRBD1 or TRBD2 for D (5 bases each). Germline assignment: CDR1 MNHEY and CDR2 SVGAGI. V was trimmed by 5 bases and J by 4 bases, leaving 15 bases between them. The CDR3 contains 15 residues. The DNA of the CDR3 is TGTGCCAGCAGTAAAACCGGGACCCTTTACAATGAGCAGTTCTTC. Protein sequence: CASSKTGTLYNEQFF.